Listed here is a single T cell receptor beta chain. Its antigen is not known. Whole-study results and caveats: Tumor memory CD4+ T cell TCR gene usage was found to cluster with blood and lymph node memory CD4+ cells and with lymph node naive CD4+ cells. Tumor Tregs overlapped most with tumor, then blood, naive CD4+ cells.

Semi-nested PCR with Nested Universal Primer A followed constant-region reverse priming of full-length variable regions. TCRdb ran MiXCR on the 5' RACE reads and lists one entry per CDR3 protein. This sample has over 50,000 distinct CDR3 sequences, with just under 30% found just once. There are 13 residues in the CDR3. V shed 1 base and J shed 5 bases, with 7 bases lying between them. Looked up from germline, CDR1 is SGHVS and CDR2 is FNYEAQ. The chain uses TRBV7-6 and TRBJ2-3; D is unclear. This sequence originates from a female donor with breast cancer. Material for sequencing was tumor-infiltrating naive CD4+ T cells sorted from the breast tumor. The subset denotes: naive CD4+ T cells, CD4+CD45RA+CD25-. CDR3 region: CASSLVVEDTQYF. In DNA form, the CDR3 reads TGTGCCAGCAGCTTAGTGGTTGAAGATACGCAGTATTTT.